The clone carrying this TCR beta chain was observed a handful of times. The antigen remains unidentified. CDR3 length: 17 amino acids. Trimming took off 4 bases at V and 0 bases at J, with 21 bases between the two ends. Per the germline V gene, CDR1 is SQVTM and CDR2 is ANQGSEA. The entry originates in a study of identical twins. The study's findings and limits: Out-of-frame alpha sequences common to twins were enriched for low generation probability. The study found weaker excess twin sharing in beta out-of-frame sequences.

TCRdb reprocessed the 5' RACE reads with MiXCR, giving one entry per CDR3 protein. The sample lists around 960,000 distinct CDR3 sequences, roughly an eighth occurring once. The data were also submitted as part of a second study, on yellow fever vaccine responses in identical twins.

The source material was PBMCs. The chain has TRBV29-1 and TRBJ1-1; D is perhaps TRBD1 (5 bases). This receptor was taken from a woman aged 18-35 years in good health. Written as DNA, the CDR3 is TGCAGCGTTGGGACTCCGGGACTGCAGATTATGAACACTGAAGCTTTCTTT. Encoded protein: CSVGTPGLQIMNTEAFF.